The 30 T cell receptor beta chains below were found in one sample sequenced in a study of blood T cell repertoires in COVID-19. Produced via immunoSEQ multiplex PCR; TCRdb's table is partial and in-frame only. This table holds about 110,000 clones, around 83% found once. Sequenced sample: peripheral blood. Source of these receptors: a woman in her sixties or seventies with acute or convalescent COVID-19.

The chain joins TRBV10-3 to TRBJ2-5; 7 positions agree with TRBD1. In germline, CDR1 is ENHRY, CDR2 SYGVKD. J was trimmed by 2 bases and V by 11 bases; bases with no gene match: 8. The CDR3 is 13 residues long. CDR3 loop: CAAGTVAQETQYF. DNA of the CDR3: TGTGCCGCCGGGACAGTGGCTCAAGAGACCCAGTACTTC.

The genes are TRBV6-2 or TRBV6-3 and TRBJ1-5; weak D call: TRBD1 (5 bases). V dropped 0 bases and J dropped 2 bases, with 8 bases sitting between them. The CDR3 loop spans 15 amino acids. CDR1 and CDR2 from the germline V gene are MNHEY and SVGEGT. CDR3 region: CASSYSSRGNQPQHF. CDR3 sequence (DNA): TGTGCCAGCAGTTACTCGTCCAGGGGCAATCAGCCCCAGCATTTT.

The chain couples TRBV2 to TRBJ2-3, with D possibly matching TRBD2 (5 bases). Germline V gives CDR1 SNHLY, CDR2 FYNNEI. Trimming left V 6 bases short and J 7 bases short, with 8 bases between. The CDR3 totals 11 residues. The CDR3 DNA is TGTGCCAGCAGGGACTTACATACGCAGTATTTT. This translates into CASRDLHTQYF.

The rearrangement joins TRBV11-2 to TRBJ1-3, with D uncertain. The CDR3 is 14 amino acids. V was cut by 5 bases and J by 2 bases, with 10 bases left in between. The V gene's germline CDR1 is SGHAT and CDR2 FQNNGV. CDR3 nucleotides: TGTGCCAGCAGCCACCGTGCGGCTGGAAACACCATATATTTT. Protein sequence: CASSHRAAGNTIYF. The full variable domain, its missing parts supplied by reference TRBV11-2 and TRBJ1-3, is EAGVAQSPRYKIIEKRQSVAFWCNPISGHATLYWYQQILGQGPKLLIQFQNNGVVDDSQLPKDRFSAERLKGVDSTLKIQPAKLEDSAVYLCASSHRAAGNTIYFGEGSWLTVV.

CDR3 DNA sequence: TGTGCCAGCAGCAAAGGACTGGGCTCCTACGAGCAGTACTTC. Encoded protein: CASSKGLGSYEQYF. This chain uses TRBV6-5 with TRBJ2-7, with a tentative D call TRBD2 (5 bases). Trimming took 6 bases from V and 0 from J, leaving 12 bases between them. This CDR3 is 14 amino acids long. Germline V gene lookup returns CDR1 MNHEY and CDR2 SVGAGI.

The V call is TRBV18, the J call TRBJ2-7, with D possibly being TRBD2 (6 bases). From germline, CDR1 is KGHSH and CDR2 LQKENI. This CDR3 has 15 amino acids. With 3 bases removed from V and 6 bases from J, the gap between germline ends came to 18 bases. The CDR3 nucleotides read TGTGCCAGCTCACCCGCGCATTCCCGGGGGTGCGAGCAGTACGTC. This sequence encodes CASSPAHSRGCEQYV.

The chain uses TRBV5-6 and TRBJ2-7; a weak D match, TRBD2 (5 bases). This CDR3 contains 12 residues. Deletions cut 4 bases from V and 5 bases from J, with 10 bases between. CDR1 is SGHDT, CDR2 YYEEEE, per germline. The CDR3 DNA is TGTGCCAGCAGCAGAGGGTCCCACGAGCAGTACGTC. Protein sequence: CASSRGSHEQYV.

The chain joins TRBV6-5 to TRBJ1-6, with D hard to call. Trimming shortened V by 6 bases and J by 5 bases, and 11 bases separated the two germline ends. Germline V gene lookup returns CDR1 MNHEY and CDR2 SVGAGI. This CDR3 has 14 residues. The CDR3: CASRSDGNNSPLHF. CDR3 bases: TGTGCCAGCAGATCGGACGGGAATAATTCACCCCTCCACTTT.

The chain is built from TRBV28 and TRBJ1-5; D possibly corresponds to TRBD1 (5 bases). This CDR3 region has 17 residues. Deletions cut 3 bases from V and 10 bases from J, with 25 bases between. From germline, CDR1 is MDHEN and CDR2 SYDVKM. Here the CDR3 reads CASSLGEGQVKAQPQHF. CDR3 DNA: TGTGCCAGCAGTTTGGGGGAGGGGCAGGTGAAGGCTCAACCCCAGCATTTT.

The V gene is TRBV10-3, the J gene TRBJ2-3; D gene uncertain. This CDR3 is 11 amino acids long. Trimming left V 11 bases short and J 0 bases short, with 6 bases between. Germline lookup yields CDR1 ENHRY and CDR2 SYGVKD. The CDR3 protein is CAASSTDTQYF. The CDR3, as DNA: TGTGCCGCGAGTAGCACAGATACGCAGTATTTT.

The chain combines TRBV3-1 (or the pseudogene TRBV3-2) with TRBJ2-2, with TRBD2 identical over 8 bases. CDR3 length equals 14 residues. The germline V gene encodes CDR1 LGHDT and CDR2 YNNKEL (reference sequence). The V segment lost 2 bases and the J segment 7 bases; nucleotides outside the gene matches: 3. The CDR3 reads CASSQLAGNGELFF. The DNA of the CDR3 is TGTGCCAGCAGCCAATTAGCGGGGAACGGGGAGCTGTTTTTT.

The chain couples TRBV7-9 to TRBJ1-6, with 11 nucleotides matching TRBD1. Germline V gene lookup returns CDR1 SEHNR and CDR2 FQNEAQ (reference sequence). This CDR3 spans 16 amino acids. V lost 7 bases and J lost 6; bases outside the gene matches: 8. The CDR3 protein is CASTTDRGPFNSPLHF. The DNA for the CDR3 is TGTGCCAGCACGACGGACAGGGGGCCCTTTAATTCACCCCTCCACTTT.

The rearrangement uses TRBV28 and TRBJ1-6, with TRBD1 as a possible D gene (5 bases). This CDR3 has 13 residues. V shed 8 bases and J shed 9 bases, with 14 bases lying between them. Germline V gene lookup returns CDR1 MDHEN and CDR2 SYDVKM. This CDR3 is CASRGGLSSPLHF. The CDR3 DNA follows: TGTGCCAGCCGCGGGGGGTTAAGTTCACCCCTCCACTTT.

This clone was detected once. This chain links TRBV2 with TRBJ1-1, with D possibly TRBD1 on 5 matching bases. Trimming pared 1 base from V and 7 bases from J, leaving 16 bases between. The CDR3 totals 15 residues. Germline CDR1 and CDR2: SNHLY and FYNNEI. The CDR3 DNA sequence: TGTGCCAGCAGTGAAGTGAGGACCACGGGGGGTGAAGCTTTCTTT. It is translated as CASSEVRTTGGEAFF.

The chain is built from TRBV27 and TRBJ2-3; D is undetermined. The V gene lost 6 bases and the J gene lost 1 base, with 11 bases spanning the gap. The CDR3 covers 14 residues. CDR1 and CDR2 from the germline V gene are MNHEY and SMNVEV (reference sequence). CDR3 DNA sequence: TGTGCCAGCAGCCGCCCCGGAGGCACAGATACGCAGTATTTT. It yields the protein CASSRPGGTDTQYF.

This chain joins TRBV7-8 and TRBJ2-4; TRBD1 is a possible D gene (5 bases). Germline CDR1 SGHVS, CDR2 FQNEAQ. The ends were cut back, 4 bases at V and 6 bases at J, with 7 bases in the middle. CDR3 length: 12 amino acids. CDR3 region: CASSSGPNIQYF. CDR3 DNA sequence: TGTGCCAGCAGCTCAGGGCCAAACATTCAGTACTTC.

The V and J genes are TRBV7-2 and TRBJ1-1; D is undetermined. Germline CDR1 SGHTA, CDR2 FQGNSA. V was cut by 2 bases and J by 0 bases, with 10 bases left in between. CDR3 length: 15 residues. CDR3: CASSLLALMNTEAFF. CDR3 DNA: TGTGCCAGCAGCTTATTAGCCCTCATGAACACTGAAGCTTTCTTT.

The V and J genes are TRBV4-2 and TRBJ1-2; D is possibly TRBD1 (6 bases). The CDR3 length is 13 residues. V was shortened by 4 bases and J by 5 bases, with 11 bases between the two germline ends. Germline CDR1 is LGHNA and CDR2 is YNFKEQ. The CDR3 is CASSPTGDYGYTF. CDR3 bases: TGTGCCAGCAGCCCGACAGGAGATTATGGCTACACCTTC.

The chain recombines TRBV21-1 with TRBJ2-5; the tabulated D call, TRBD1, remains unverified against the DNA. TRBV21-1 is an annotated pseudogene. The CDR3 runs 17 residues. In DNA form, the CDR3 reads TGTGCCAGCAGCAAAGTCCCAGGTGCAACTGGAAAAGAGACCCAGTACTTC. It yields the protein CASSKVPGATGKETQYF.

This clone was counted only a few times. V and J are TRBV12-5 and TRBJ1-1, with TRBD1 as a possible D gene (6 bases). CDR3 length equals 14 residues. Germline V CDR1 and CDR2: LGHNT, FRNRAP. V lost 1 base and J 6 bases, leaving 12 bases between the germline ends. The CDR3 region is CASGLGDSGAEAFF. The CDR3 coding sequence is TGTGCTAGTGGTTTGGGTGACTCAGGGGCTGAAGCTTTCTTT.

The chain couples TRBV7-3 to TRBJ2-3; 9 bases agree with TRBD2. The junction had 6 bases not matched to a gene; V was cut back by 8 bases and J by 0 bases. Germline V gene sequence: CDR1 SGHTA, CDR2 FQGTGA. CDR3 size: 15 residues. CDR3 region: CASRLAGFSTDTQYF. DNA of the CDR3: TGTGCCAGCCGTCTAGCGGGATTTAGCACAGATACGCAGTATTTT. Using reference TRBV7-3 and TRBJ2-3 for the parts outside the CDR3, the full variable domain is GAGVSQTPSNKVTEKGKYVELRCDPISGHTALYWYRQSLGQGPEFLIYFQGTGAADDSGLPNDRFFAVRPEGSVSTLKIQRTERGDSAVYLCASRLAGFSTDTQYFGPGTRLTVL.

The rearrangement joins TRBV5-1 to TRBJ1-1; D perhaps matches TRBD1 (6 bases). V lost 3 bases and J 0 bases, leaving 12 bases between the germline ends. The CDR3 loop spans 15 amino acids. Germline V gives CDR1 SGHRS, CDR2 YFSETQ. The CDR3 DNA sequence: TGCGCCAGCAGCTACGGACAGCACATGAACACTGAAGCTTTCTTT. Residues: CASSYGQHMNTEAFF.

This clone has a single count. This sequence joins TRBV30 and TRBJ2-2; 13 positions match TRBD2. CDR1 GTSNPN and CDR2 SVGIG come from the germline V gene (reference sequence). V shed 2 bases, J shed 5 bases, and the junction held 11 bases outside the gene matches. This CDR3 region has 18 residues. The CDR3 bases are TGTGCCTGGAGTCCAGGACCGGGACTAGCGGGAACGACCGGGGAGCTGTTTTTT. It yields the protein CAWSPGPGLAGTTGELFF.

The CDR3 loop is CAISESTGVSTGELFF. The CDR3 DNA follows: TGTGCCATCAGTGAGTCGACAGGGGTCTCGACCGGGGAGCTGTTTTTT. This chain links TRBV10-3 with TRBJ2-2, with 8 bases that match TRBD1. Trimming removed 0 bases from V and 5 bases from J; junction bases left unmatched: 5. This CDR3 region has 16 residues. The germline V gene has CDR1 ENHRY and CDR2 SYGVKD.

The sample holds one count of this clone. The CDR3 DNA reads as TGTGCCAGCAGCATCGGGACAGTCGACAACACCATATATTTT. Translated, it gives CASSIGTVDNTIYF. This sequence joins TRBV9 and TRBJ1-3, with TRBD1 identical over 7 bases. V was pared by 4 bases and J by 7 bases, with 8 bases of the junction left unmatched. This CDR3 spans 14 amino acids. Germline assignment: CDR1 SGDLS and CDR2 YYNGEE.

The V and J genes are TRBV5-6 and TRBJ1-4; unclear D gene. Trimming cost V 4 bases and J 2 bases, with 12 bases left between them. Germline V lookup: CDR1 SGHDT, CDR2 YYEEEE. The CDR3 loop spans 15 amino acids. The CDR3 reads CASSLPGTTNEKLFF. The CDR3 DNA sequence: TGTGCCAGCAGCCTCCCAGGCACCACTAATGAAAAACTGTTTTTT.

The rearrangement links TRBV19 to TRBJ2-7, with 8 bases identical to TRBD2. The CDR3 consists of 16 residues. CDR1 is LNHDA, CDR2 SQIVND, per germline (reference sequence). The V gene end was trimmed by 1 base and the J gene end by 0 bases; junction bases not matched to a gene: 5. The DNA for the CDR3 is TGTGCCAGTAGTATAGGGGGTAGCGGGACCTCCTACGAGCAGTACTTC. Its protein is CASSIGGSGTSYEQYF. The full variable domain, in which reference TRBV19 and TRBJ2-7 provide the parts outside the CDR3, is DGGITQSPKYLFRKEGQNVTLSCEQNLNHDAMYWYRQDPGQGLRLIYYSQIVNDFQKGDIAEGYSVSREKKESFPLTVTSAQKNPTAFYLCASSIGGSGTSYEQYFGPGTRLTVT.

The chain employs TRBV28 and TRBJ2-7; 10 nucleotides line up with TRBD2. The CDR3 has 15 residues. Trimming at V came to 5 bases and at J to 3 bases, leaving 7 bases not matched to a gene. In germline, CDR1 is MDHEN, CDR2 SYDVKM. The CDR3: CASSPSSGGRYEQYV. In nucleotides, the CDR3 is TGTGCCAGCAGTCCTTCTAGCGGGGGACGCTACGAGCAGTACGTC.

This chain joins TRBV7-2 and TRBJ1-6, with D unresolved. Germline V lookup: CDR1 SGHTA, CDR2 FQGNSA. V lost 0 bases and J 10 bases, leaving 10 bases between the germline ends. This CDR3 has 14 residues. This CDR3 reads CASSLAQRVSPLHF. The CDR3 DNA is TGTGCCAGCAGCTTAGCCCAACGCGTGTCACCCCTCCACTTT.

V usage is TRBV7-8 and J usage is TRBJ2-2, with 11 bases identical to TRBD2. In germline, CDR1 is SGHVS, CDR2 FQNEAQ. Trimming at V came to 6 bases and at J to 3 bases, leaving 6 bases not matched to a gene. The CDR3 has 16 amino acids. CDR3 sequence: CASRPTSGRDTGELFF. CDR3 nucleotide sequence: TGTGCCAGCAGGCCTACTAGCGGGAGAGACACCGGGGAGCTGTTTTTT.